Listed below are T cell receptor beta chains from one sample, sequenced in a study of CD8 T cells in Susac syndrome. TCRdb itself ran the immunoSEQ multiplex PCR reads through MiXCR, one entry per CDR3 protein. The table lists over 140,000 distinct CDR3 sequences, roughly 94% of them singletons, with more than 0.11% in the top ten. The sequenced sample consisted of CD4+ T cells from PBMCs. The receptors come from a human donor with Susac syndrome. Both conserved end residues are part of each CDR3. D genes are given only for firm matches. Clone size is stated in some rows and not others, as once, few, many or a class when expanded.

.,TRBD1,TRBJ1-6,TRBV7-9,CASSSGQDNSPLHF,TGTGCCAGCAGCTCGGGACAGGATAATTCACCCCTCCACTTT
.,.,TRBJ2-1,TRBV19,CASSMQLARNNEQFF,TGTGCCAGTAGTATGCAACTAGCCAGAAACAATGAGCAGTTCTTC
.,.,TRBJ2-5,TRBV6-6,CASRRSETQYF,TGTGCCAGCAGACGCTCAGAGACCCAGTACTTC
.,.,TRBJ2-2,TRBV12-3/TRBV12-4,CASSNKRTGSGGELFF,TGTGCCAGCAGCAATAAACGCACAGGGAGTGGCGGGGAGCTGTTTTTT
.,.,TRBJ2-3,TRBV5-6,CASSSWTGLGNTQYF,TGTGCCAGCAGCTCCTGGACTGGACTGGGGAATACGCAGTATTTT
.,.,TRBJ2-7,TRBV6-2/TRBV6-3,CASSHRTAGTKTYEQYF,TGTGCCAGCAGCCACCGTACAGCGGGGACAAAGACCTACGAGCAGTACTTC
.,.,TRBJ2-5,TRBV30,CATNEETQYF,TGTGCGACAAATGAAGAGACCCAGTACTTC
.,.,TRBJ1-1,TRBV4-1,CASSQTPGGRYSEAFF,TGCGCCAGCAGCCAGACCCCTGGAGGCAGGTACAGTGAAGCTTTCTTT
.,.,TRBJ2-1,TRBV9,CASSVANSLDEQFF,TGTGCCAGCAGCGTAGCGAATAGTTTGGATGAGCAGTTCTTC
once,TRBD1,TRBJ1-1,TRBV13,CASSTRTGGRSTEAFF,TGTGCCAGCAGCACGCGGACAGGGGGCAGGAGCACTGAAGCTTTCTTT
few,.,TRBJ2-3,TRBV27,CASSRTGDTQYF,TGTGCCAGCAGCCGGACGGGGGATACGCAGTATTTT
.,.,TRBJ1-2,TRBV5-1,CASSLGQPDGGYTF,TGCGCCAGCAGCTTGGGACAGCCCGACGGTGGCTACACCTTC
.,.,TRBJ1-1,TRBV15,CATSVQHIEAFF,TGTGCCACCAGCGTACAACACATTGAAGCTTTCTTT
once,.,TRBJ1-4,TRBV3-1,CASSQLGGEEKLFF,TGTGCCAGCAGCCAACTAGGAGGGGAAGAAAAACTGTTTTTT
once,TRBD1,TRBJ1-1,TRBV5-4,CASSLDRDGGEAFF,TGTGCCAGCAGCCTCGACAGGGATGGAGGTGAAGCTTTCTTT